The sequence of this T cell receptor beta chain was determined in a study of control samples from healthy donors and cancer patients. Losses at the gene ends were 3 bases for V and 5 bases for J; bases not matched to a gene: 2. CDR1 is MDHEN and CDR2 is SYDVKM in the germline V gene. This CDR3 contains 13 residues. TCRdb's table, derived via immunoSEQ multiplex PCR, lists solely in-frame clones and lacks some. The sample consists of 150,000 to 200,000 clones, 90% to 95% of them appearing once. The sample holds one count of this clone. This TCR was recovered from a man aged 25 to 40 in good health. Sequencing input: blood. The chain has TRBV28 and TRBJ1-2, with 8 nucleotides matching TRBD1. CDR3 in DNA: TGTGCCAGCAGTTTCACAGGGGGTTATGGCTACACCTTC. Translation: CASSFTGGYGYTF.